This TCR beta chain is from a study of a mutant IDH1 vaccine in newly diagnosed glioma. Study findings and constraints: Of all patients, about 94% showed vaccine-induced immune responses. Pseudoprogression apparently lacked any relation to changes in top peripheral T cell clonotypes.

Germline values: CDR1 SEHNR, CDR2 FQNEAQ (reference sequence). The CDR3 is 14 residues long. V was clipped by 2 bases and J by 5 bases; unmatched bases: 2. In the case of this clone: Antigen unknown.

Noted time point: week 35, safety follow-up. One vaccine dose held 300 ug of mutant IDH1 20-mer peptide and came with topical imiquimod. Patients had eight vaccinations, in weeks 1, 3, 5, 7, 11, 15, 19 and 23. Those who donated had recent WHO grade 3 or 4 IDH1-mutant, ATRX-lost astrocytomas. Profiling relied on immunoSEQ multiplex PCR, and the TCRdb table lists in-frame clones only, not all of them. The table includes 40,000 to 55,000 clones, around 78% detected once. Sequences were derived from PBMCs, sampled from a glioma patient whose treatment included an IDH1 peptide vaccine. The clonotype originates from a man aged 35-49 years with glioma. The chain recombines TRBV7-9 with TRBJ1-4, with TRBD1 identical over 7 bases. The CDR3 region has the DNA TGTGCCAGCAGCTTAACAGGGGAAAATGAAAAACTGTTTTTT. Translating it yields CASSLTGENEKLFF.